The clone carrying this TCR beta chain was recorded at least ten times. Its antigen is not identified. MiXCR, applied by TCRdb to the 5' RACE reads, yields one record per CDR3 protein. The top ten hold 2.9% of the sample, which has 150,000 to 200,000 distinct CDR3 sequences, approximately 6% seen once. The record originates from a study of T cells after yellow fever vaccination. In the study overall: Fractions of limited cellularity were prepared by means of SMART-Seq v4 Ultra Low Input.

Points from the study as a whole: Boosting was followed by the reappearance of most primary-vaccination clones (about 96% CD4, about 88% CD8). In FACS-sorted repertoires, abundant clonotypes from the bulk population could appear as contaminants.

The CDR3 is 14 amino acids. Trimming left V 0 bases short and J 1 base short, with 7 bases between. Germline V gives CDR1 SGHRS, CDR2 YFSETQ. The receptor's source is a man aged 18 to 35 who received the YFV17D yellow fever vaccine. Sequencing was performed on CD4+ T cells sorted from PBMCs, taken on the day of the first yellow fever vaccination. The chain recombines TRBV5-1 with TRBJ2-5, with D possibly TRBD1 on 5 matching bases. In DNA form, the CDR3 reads TGCGCCAGCAGCTTGGGACAGACCCAAGAGACCCAGTACTTC. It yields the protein CASSLGQTQETQYF.